The TCR beta chain under discussion was sequenced for a study of T cell changes during pregnancy in multiple sclerosis (dated by TCRdb to about 2019). Regarding the study in general: In women with multiple sclerosis, the researchers looked at how the T cell repertoire shifted as pregnancy progressed.

As for this clone: The antigen it recognizes is unknown. Within one base of it there is no much larger clone, and no base qualities were kept.

V is shortened by 5 bases, J by 5 bases, and the region joining them spans 15 bases. From the cysteine up to the phenylalanine, the CDR3 has a length of 14 residues. Only the CDR3 DNA stays, 42 bases, in frame from base 1. CDR1 and CDR2 are read off the germline V gene (reference sequence) as SEHNR and FQNEAQ. The protocol used for the library was the immunoSEQ multiplex PCR assay. In its TCRdb copy, this immuneACCESS table keeps in-frame sequences only and misses some clones. Where compared with another copy, unresolved V genes explain less than half of these, and the others have no known cause. The sample has under 30,000 clones on record, more than 85% of them singletons. Jointly, the top ten make up roughly 0.4% of the sample.

The sequence came from a female donor with multiple sclerosis, enrolled in a pregnancy study. The V and J genes are TRBV7-9 and TRBJ1-1; the D gene identity is not certain. This sample comprised CD4+ T cells from peripheral blood mononuclear cells, obtained after pregnancy. The sequence in DNA is TGTGCCAGCAGCCCACGCCTATCGGGGACTGAAGCTTTCTTT. Translation gives CASSPRLSGTEAFF.